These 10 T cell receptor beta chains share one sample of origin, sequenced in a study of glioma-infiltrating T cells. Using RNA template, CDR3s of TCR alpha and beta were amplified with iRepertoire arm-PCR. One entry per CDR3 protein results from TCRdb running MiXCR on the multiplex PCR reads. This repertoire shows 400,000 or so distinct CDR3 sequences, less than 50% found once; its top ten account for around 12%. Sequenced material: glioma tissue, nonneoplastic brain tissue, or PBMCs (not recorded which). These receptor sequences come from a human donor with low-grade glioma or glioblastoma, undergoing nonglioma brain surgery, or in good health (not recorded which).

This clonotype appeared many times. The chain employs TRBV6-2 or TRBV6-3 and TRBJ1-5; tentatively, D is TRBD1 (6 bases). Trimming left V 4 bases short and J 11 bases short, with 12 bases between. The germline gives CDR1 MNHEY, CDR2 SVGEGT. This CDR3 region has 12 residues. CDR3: CASSSRDISQHF. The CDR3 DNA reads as TGTGCCAGCAGTTCCCGGGACATTTCCCAGCATTTT.

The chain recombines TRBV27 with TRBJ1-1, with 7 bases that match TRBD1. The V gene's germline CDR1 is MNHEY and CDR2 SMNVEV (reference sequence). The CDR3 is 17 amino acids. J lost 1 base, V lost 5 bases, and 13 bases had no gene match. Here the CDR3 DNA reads TGTGCCAGCAGTCCATCGGGGGTAGGGGGCCCGAACACTGAAGCTTTCTTT. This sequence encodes CASSPSGVGGPNTEAFF.

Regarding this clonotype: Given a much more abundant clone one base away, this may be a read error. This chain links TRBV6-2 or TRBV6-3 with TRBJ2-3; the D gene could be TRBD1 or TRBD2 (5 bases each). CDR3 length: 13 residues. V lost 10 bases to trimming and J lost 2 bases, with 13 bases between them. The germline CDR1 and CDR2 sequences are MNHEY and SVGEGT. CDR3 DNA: TGTGCCACAGGGACGACAACCACAGATACGCAGTATTTT. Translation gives CATGTTTTDTQYF.

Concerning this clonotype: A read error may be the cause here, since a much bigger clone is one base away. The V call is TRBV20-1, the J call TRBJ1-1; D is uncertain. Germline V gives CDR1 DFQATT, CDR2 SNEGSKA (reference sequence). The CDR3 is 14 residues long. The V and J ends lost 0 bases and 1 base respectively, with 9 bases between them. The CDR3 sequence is CSARDHMGNTEAFF. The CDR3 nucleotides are TGCAGTGCTAGAGACCACATGGGGAACACTGAAGCTTTCTTT.

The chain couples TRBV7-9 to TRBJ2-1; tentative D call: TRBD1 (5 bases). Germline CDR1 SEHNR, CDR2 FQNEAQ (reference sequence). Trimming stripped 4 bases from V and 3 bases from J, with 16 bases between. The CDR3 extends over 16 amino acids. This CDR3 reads CASSWRTRGHYNEQFF. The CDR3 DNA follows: TGTGCCAGCAGCTGGCGCACGCGAGGACACTACAATGAGCAGTTCTTC.

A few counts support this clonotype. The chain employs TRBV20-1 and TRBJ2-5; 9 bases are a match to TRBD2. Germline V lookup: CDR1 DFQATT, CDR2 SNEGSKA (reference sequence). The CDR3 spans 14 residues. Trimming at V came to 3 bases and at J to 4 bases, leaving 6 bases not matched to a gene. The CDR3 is CSASNAGGPETQYF. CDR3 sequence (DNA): TGCAGTGCTAGTAATGCGGGAGGGCCAGAGACCCAGTACTTC.

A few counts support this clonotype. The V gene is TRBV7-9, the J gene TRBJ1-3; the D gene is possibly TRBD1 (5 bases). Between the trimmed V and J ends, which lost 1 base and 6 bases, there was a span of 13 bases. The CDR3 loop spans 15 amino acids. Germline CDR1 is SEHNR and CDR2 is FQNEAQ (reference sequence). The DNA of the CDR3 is TGTGCCAGCAGCTTAGAAGGCCGGGGGGAAAACACCATATATTTT. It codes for CASSLEGRGENTIYF.

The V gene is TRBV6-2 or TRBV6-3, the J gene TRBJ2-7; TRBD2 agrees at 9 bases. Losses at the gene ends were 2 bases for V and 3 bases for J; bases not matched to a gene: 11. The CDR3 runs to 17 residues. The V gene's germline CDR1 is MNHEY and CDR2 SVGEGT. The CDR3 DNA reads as TGTGCCAGCAGTTACGGAGACAGCGGGAGGAAGGTCTACGAGCAGTACTTC. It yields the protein CASSYGDSGRKVYEQYF.

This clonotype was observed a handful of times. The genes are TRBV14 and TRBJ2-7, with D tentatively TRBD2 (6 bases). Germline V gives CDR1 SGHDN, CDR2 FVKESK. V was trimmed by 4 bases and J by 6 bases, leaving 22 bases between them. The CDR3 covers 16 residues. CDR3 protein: CASSPGRGYIQGEQYF. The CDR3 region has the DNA TGTGCCAGCAGCCCCGGGCGGGGTTACATTCAGGGCGAGCAGTACTTC.

CDR3 sequence reads: CASSPDRNSNEQFF. In DNA, the CDR3 is TGTGCCAGCAGCCCTGACCGGAATTCGAATGAGCAGTTCTTC. The J gene is TRBJ2-1, the V gene TRBV7-2, with D hard to call. Germline values: CDR1 SGHTA, CDR2 FQGNSA. Trimming took off 5 bases at V and 7 bases at J, with 15 bases between the two ends. There are 14 residues in the CDR3.